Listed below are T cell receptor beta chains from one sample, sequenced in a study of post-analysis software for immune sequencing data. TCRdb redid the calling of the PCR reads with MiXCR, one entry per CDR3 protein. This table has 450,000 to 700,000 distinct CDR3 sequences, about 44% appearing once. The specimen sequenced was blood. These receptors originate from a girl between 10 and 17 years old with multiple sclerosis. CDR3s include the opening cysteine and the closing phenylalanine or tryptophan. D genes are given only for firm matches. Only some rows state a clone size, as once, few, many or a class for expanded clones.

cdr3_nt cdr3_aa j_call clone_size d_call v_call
TGTGCCAGCAGCTACTCGGGACAGGTGGAGACCCAGTACTTC CASSYSGQVETQYF TRBJ2-5 . TRBD1 TRBV9
TGTGCCTGCAACTCCGGGGAGCCGGGGGCCAAAAACATTCAGTACTTC CACNSGEPGAKNIQYF TRBJ2-4 once . TRBV12-3/TRBV12-4
TGTGCCAGCAGTTCGAAGGCGGGCGACGCTAGCTATGGCTACACCTTC CASSSKAGDASYGYTF TRBJ1-2 . . TRBV6-6
TGCAGTGCTTCCACAGGGGGCGAGACCCAGTACTTC CSASTGGETQYF TRBJ2-5 . TRBD1 TRBV20-1
TGCGCCAGCAGCTTGGCCATTCAGGGGCTAGCGAACACCGGGGAGCTGTTTTTT CASSLAIQGLANTGELFF TRBJ2-2 . . TRBV5-1
TGTGCCAGCAGCTTAAAAAGGCGACTGTTGGCAGATACGCAGTATTTT CASSLKRRLLADTQYF TRBJ2-3 few . TRBV7-6
TGTGCCAGCAGCCCCAAGGACAGCGCACCAAGTGAGACCCAGTACTTC CASSPKDSAPSETQYF TRBJ2-5 . . TRBV5-4
TGTGCCAGCAGTTCTCGGACAGGGGAGGAAAAACTGTTTTTT CASSSRTGEEKLFF TRBJ1-4 few TRBD1 TRBV12-3/TRBV12-4
TGTGCCAGCATCCGTAGCGGGAGAAAGACAGATACGCAGTATTTT CASIRSGRKTDTQYF TRBJ2-3 . TRBD2 TRBV6-5
TGTGCCAGCAGCCGCGGACAGGAGCTTGAAGCTTTCTTT CASSRGQELEAFF TRBJ1-1 . TRBD1 TRBV7-7
TGCGCCAGCAGCCAAGTGGGACTAGCGGGAGATGTGTGGGAGACCCAGTACTTC CASSQVGLAGDVWETQYF TRBJ2-5 . TRBD2 TRBV4-1
TGTGCCAGCAGACCACAGTTTTCCTCCTACGAGCAGTACTTC CASRPQFSSYEQYF TRBJ2-7 . . TRBV12-3/TRBV12-4
TGTGCCTGGAAGGTCCCGGGGACCGATAACTATGGCTACACCTTC CAWKVPGTDNYGYTF TRBJ1-2 . . TRBV30
TGTGCCAGCAGCTTATCTTACAGTTCTTCTAGCACAGATACGCAGTATTTT CASSLSYSSSSTDTQYF TRBJ2-3 . . TRBV11-3
TGTGCCATCAGTGAAGCCGGGGGGGGAAGAGAGACCCAGTACTTC CAISEAGGGRETQYF TRBJ2-5 once TRBD2 TRBV10-3
TGCGCCAGCAGCCAAGACGAGACGTCGATACCCCTCCACTTT CASSQDETSIPLHF TRBJ1-6 few . TRBV4-1
TGTGCCAGCACCCAAACGGGGTTGAACACTGAAGCTTTCTTT CASTQTGLNTEAFF TRBJ1-1 . . TRBV6-5
TGCAGTGTTAGAGATGGGCTAGCGGGGACAAACAATGAGCAGTTCTTC CSVRDGLAGTNNEQFF TRBJ2-1 . TRBD2 TRBV20-1
TGTGCCAGCAGCATGGAGGGGTGGTCTAACTATGGCTACACCTTC CASSMEGWSNYGYTF TRBJ1-2 . . TRBV7-9
TGTGCCAGCAGCTTCCTAGGGACAGGACTCAGCACAGATACGCAGTATTTT CASSFLGTGLSTDTQYF TRBJ2-3 . TRBD1 TRBV7-8
TGTGCCAGCAGCCCAGAGGGGAGGAGGCAGGAGACCCAGTACTTC CASSPEGRRQETQYF TRBJ2-5 . . TRBV12-3/TRBV12-4
TGCGCCAGCAGTCGGGATCCCACACTCTCTTACGAGCAGTACTTC CASSRDPTLSYEQYF TRBJ2-7 . . TRBV5-1
TGTGCCTGGAGCGGGGGACTAGCGGTATACAATGAGCAGTTCTTC CAWSGGLAVYNEQFF TRBJ2-1 . TRBD2 TRBV30
TGTGCCAGCACCTTAGATCGGGGAGGGGCCCACACAGATACGCAGTATTTT CASTLDRGGAHTDTQYF TRBJ2-3 . TRBD2 TRBV12-3/TRBV12-4
TGCGCCAGCAGCTTGGGCTTCTCGACAGTCTCAGAGACCCAGTACTTC CASSLGFSTVSETQYF TRBJ2-5 few . TRBV5-1
TGTGCCAGCAGAAGGACTTACACAGATACGCAGTATTTT CASRRTYTDTQYF TRBJ2-3 . . TRBV6-5
TGCGCCAGCAGCGGAGGGGTTTCCAGCTATGGCTACACCTTC CASSGGVSSYGYTF TRBJ1-2 once . TRBV5-1
TGCGCCAGCAGCTTGACTAGCGGGGGGACTTTAAACATTCAGTACTTC CASSLTSGGTLNIQYF TRBJ2-4 . TRBD2 TRBV5-1
TGTGCCAGCAGATTCTTACAGCAAAACTATGGCTACACCTTC CASRFLQQNYGYTF TRBJ1-2 . . TRBV6-1